The 18 T cell receptor beta chains reported below all come from one sample, sequenced in a study of T cells in Graves' hyperthyroidism and ophthalmopathy. There were TCR beta CDR3 regions amplified from RNA transcripts. HTBI primers were used for first-round RT-PCR of the TCR CDR3. MiXCR, run by TCRdb on the multiplex PCR reads, gives a single entry per CDR3 protein. The sample has 750,000 to 900,000 distinct CDR3 sequences, about two fifths seen once. Sequencing was done on a sample of blood. These receptors originate from a man aged 18 to 35 with Graves' hyperthyroidism.

This chain uses TRBV7-9 with TRBJ2-5; TRBD2 is a possible D gene (6 bases). Trimming stripped 4 bases from V and 5 bases from J, with 17 bases between. The CDR3 is 15 amino acids. Germline-derived CDR1 and CDR2 are SEHNR and FQNEAQ (reference sequence). The CDR3 bases are TGTGCCAGCAGCTCGGGGACTGGGCTTGAGGAGACCCAGTACTTC. Encoded protein: CASSSGTGLEETQYF.

The V gene is TRBV20-1, the J gene TRBJ1-2; D not certain. Germline CDR1 DFQATT, CDR2 SNEGSKA (reference sequence). The V end lost 0 bases, the J end lost 8 bases, and 13 bases lay between the germline ends. CDR3 length: 13 residues. CDR3 protein: CSARETTWLGYTF. Written as DNA, the CDR3 is TGCAGTGCTAGAGAAACGACGTGGTTGGGCTACACCTTC.

CDR3 loop: CASIEDSGEGETQYF. In DNA, the CDR3 is TGTGCCAGCATCGAGGACAGCGGGGAGGGGGAGACCCAGTACTTC. This sequence joins TRBV2 and TRBJ2-5; D perhaps matches TRBD2 (7 bases). Between the trimmed V and J ends, which lost 7 bases and 5 bases, there was a span of 20 bases. This CDR3 region has 15 residues. Germline lookup yields CDR1 SNHLY and CDR2 FYNNEI.

The rearrangement joins TRBV20-1 to TRBJ2-7; D not resolved. Between the trimmed V and J ends, which lost 1 base and 6 bases, there was a span of 10 bases. This CDR3 is 12 amino acids long. Germline-derived CDR1 and CDR2 are DFQATT and SNEGSKA (reference sequence). The CDR3 loop is CSARGVLGEQYF. In nucleotides, the CDR3 is TGCAGTGCTAGAGGGGTACTGGGCGAGCAGTACTTC.

This clonotype was counted many times. The chain carries TRBV7-6 and TRBJ2-6; D is ambiguous. The germline V gene encodes CDR1 SGHVS and CDR2 FNYEAQ. The CDR3 loop spans 15 amino acids. With 4 bases removed from V and 2 bases from J, the gap between germline ends came to 9 bases. The CDR3 region is CASSSYPTGANVLTF. The CDR3 coding sequence is TGTGCCAGCAGCTCCTACCCCACTGGGGCCAACGTCCTGACTTTC.

This clonotype was observed a handful of times. The chain is built from TRBV5-1 and TRBJ2-2; no firm D call. This CDR3 is 12 amino acids long. Germline-derived CDR1 and CDR2 are SGHRS and YFSETQ. The germline V and J ends were trimmed by 6 bases and 8 bases, with 11 bases remaining between them. CDR3 loop: CASTYSSGELFF. The DNA for the CDR3 is TGCGCCAGCACCTACTCTAGTGGGGAGCTGTTTTTT.

The chain employs TRBV20-1 and TRBJ2-7; 10 bases map to TRBD2. CDR1 is DFQATT and CDR2 is SNEGSKA in the germline V gene (reference sequence). V dropped 0 bases and J dropped 0; count of bases not matched to a gene: 5. The CDR3 has 16 residues. The CDR3 here is CSARDTSGTSSYEQYF. The CDR3 DNA follows: TGCAGTGCTAGAGATACTAGCGGGACGAGCTCCTACGAGCAGTACTTC.

In this sample, this clonotype turned up once. V usage is TRBV25-1 and J usage is TRBJ1-6; D perhaps matches TRBD1 (5 bases). V was clipped by 6 bases and J by 0 bases, with 15 bases between them. The CDR3 length is 17 residues. Looked up from germline, CDR1 is MGHDK and CDR2 is SYGVNS. CDR3 sequence: CASSQGGSLSYNSPLHF. The CDR3 DNA reads as TGTGCCAGCAGCCAGGGAGGTTCACTCTCCTATAATTCACCCCTCCACTTT.

The sample holds many counts of this clonotype. The chain joins TRBV15 to TRBJ1-5; D is possibly TRBD1 (6 bases). Germline-derived CDR1 and CDR2 are LNHNV and YYDKDF (reference sequence). Trimming took 6 bases from V and 0 from J, leaving 12 bases between them. This CDR3 has 15 amino acids. The CDR3 is CATSKHRDSNQPQHF. CDR3 coding DNA: TGTGCCACCAGTAAACACAGGGATAGCAATCAGCCCCAGCATTTT.

The chain uses TRBV2 and TRBJ2-3, with 7 bases identical to TRBD2. Per the germline V gene, CDR1 is SNHLY and CDR2 is FYNNEI. The CDR3 contains 12 residues. Germline trimming cut 6 bases from V and 9 bases from J; bases unmatched to any gene: 6. CDR3 coding DNA: TGTGCCAGCAGGGAGGGACTATCAACGCAGTATTTT. Its translation: CASREGLSTQYF.

This clonotype was observed once. Possible read error: a much larger clone is one base away. J is TRBJ1-1 and V is TRBV7-2; D not resolved. The germline gives CDR1 SGHTA, CDR2 FQGNSA. V lost 8 bases to trimming and J lost 1 base, with 11 bases between them. The CDR3 has 13 amino acids. The CDR3 bases are TGTGCCAGCCTTGCTGAGGAGAACACTGAAGCTTTCTTT. Encoded protein: CASLAEENTEAFF. Full variable domain (missing parts from reference TRBV7-2 and TRBJ1-1): GAGVSQSPSNKVTEKGKDVELRCDPISGHTALYWYRQSLGQGLEFLIYFQGNSAPDKSGLPSDRFSAERTGGSVSTLTIQRTQQEDSAVYLCASLAEENTEAFFGQGTRLTVV.

This clonotype was seen a handful of times. The chain combines TRBV5-8 with TRBJ2-2; 9 nucleotides agree with TRBD2. Germline CDR1 reads SGHTS; CDR2 reads YDEGEE. Germline trimming cut 6 bases from V and 2 bases from J; bases unmatched to any gene: 14. CDR3 length: 18 amino acids. The CDR3 sequence: CASNKRRSGRTNTGELFF. DNA for the CDR3: TGTGCCAGCAACAAACGAAGGAGCGGGAGGACTAACACCGGGGAGCTGTTTTTT. The entire variable domain, with the rest obtained from reference TRBV5-8 and TRBJ2-2, is as follows: EAGVTQSPTHLIKTRGQQATLRCSPISGHTSVYWYQQALGLGLQFLLWYDEGEERNRGNFPPRFSGRQFPNYSSELNVNALELEDSALYLCASNKRRSGRTNTGELFFGEGSRLTVL.

The chain's CDR3 is CASSVEAEGEQYF. DNA for the CDR3: TGTGCCAGCAGCGTAGAGGCAGAGGGCGAGCAGTACTTC. The chain combines TRBV9 with TRBJ2-7; perhaps TRBD2 as D (5 bases). Trimming stripped 0 bases from V and 6 bases from J, with 10 bases between. The CDR3 is 13 residues long. Germline loops: CDR1 SGDLS, CDR2 YYNGEE.

The sample holds a few counts of this clonotype. The chain carries TRBV9 and TRBJ2-7, with D uncertain. CDR3 length equals 13 residues. Germline V gene lookup returns CDR1 SGDLS and CDR2 YYNGEE. The germline V and J ends were trimmed by 0 bases and 6 bases, with 10 bases remaining between them. The CDR3: CASSVGVELEQYF. The DNA of the CDR3 is TGTGCCAGCAGCGTAGGTGTAGAGCTCGAGCAGTACTTC. The full variable domain, its missing parts supplied by reference TRBV9 and TRBJ2-7, is DSGVTQTPKHLITATGQRVTLRCSPRSGDLSVYWYQQSLDQGLQFLIQYYNGEERAKGNILERFSAQQFPDLHSELNLSSLELGDSALYFCASSVGVELEQYFGPGTRLTVT.

This chain connects TRBV5-1 to TRBJ2-7; D is unresolved. The CDR3 has 14 amino acids. Trimming left V 4 bases short and J 2 bases short, with 13 bases between. Germline CDR1 is SGHRS and CDR2 is YFSETQ. The CDR3 bases are TGCGCCAGCAGCGACTCGGACCGAACCTACGAGCAGTACTTC. Its translation is CASSDSDRTYEQYF.

This chain connects TRBV7-9 to TRBJ2-7; TRBD2 aligns across 13 bases. The CDR3 covers 16 residues. The ends lost 5 bases at V and 5 bases at J; junction bases unmatched: 9. Germline lookup yields CDR1 SEHNR and CDR2 FQNEAQ (reference sequence). CDR3 loop: CASSLEAGLAGHEQYF. The CDR3 coding sequence is TGTGCCAGCAGCCTGGAAGCGGGACTAGCGGGACACGAGCAGTACTTC.

The rearrangement joins TRBV2 to TRBJ1-2, with 8 bases that match TRBD1. Germline trimming cut 6 bases from V and 4 bases from J; bases unmatched to any gene: 10. The germline V gene encodes CDR1 SNHLY and CDR2 FYNNEI. The CDR3 is made up of 15 amino acids. CDR3 DNA: TGTGCCAGCAGGACCGGGACAGGTTGGGCCTATGGCTACACCTTC. As protein: CASRTGTGWAYGYTF.

The chain is built from TRBV5-1 and TRBJ2-5; possibly TRBD1 or TRBD2 for D (5 bases each). The V end lost 0 bases, the J end lost 0 bases, and 18 bases lay between the germline ends. Germline CDR1 is SGHRS and CDR2 is YFSETQ. CDR3 length: 18 amino acids. In nucleotides, the CDR3 is TGCGCCAGCAGCTTGGCCGCTAACACCGGGGCCAACCAAGAGACCCAGTACTTC. The encoded protein is CASSLAANTGANQETQYF.